The 13 T cell receptor beta chains below were found in one sample sequenced in a study of radiation and T cells in renal cell carcinoma. Specified time point: blood 2 weeks post-SBRT. The treatment here: 15 Gy SBRT to primary tumor, nephrectomy 4 weeks later. Sequencing was performed with immunoSEQ multiplex PCR; in TCRdb, only in-frame clones are kept and a portion is missing. This sample has about 150,000 clones, with 87% found just once. The sample consisted of blood, taken from a patient whose treatment included radiotherapy and nephrectomy. The receptors were sampled from a woman aged 50 to 60 with renal cell carcinoma.

This clone has a single count. The V call is TRBV11-2, the J call TRBJ2-7; tentatively, D is TRBD1 (6 bases). CDR3 length equals 15 residues. With 2 bases removed from V and 4 bases from J, the gap between germline ends came to 15 bases. Germline V gene lookup returns CDR1 SGHAT and CDR2 FQNNGV. DNA of the CDR3: TGTGCCAGCAGCTTAACGACAGGTCATCAGTACGAGCAGTACTTC. Translation gives CASSLTTGHQYEQYF.

V gene TRBV6-1 combines with J gene TRBJ2-1, with 10 bases that match TRBD2. This CDR3 has 17 residues. Germline loops: CDR1 MNHNS, CDR2 SASEGT. Trimming at V came to 0 bases and at J to 9 bases, leaving 11 bases not matched to a gene. The CDR3 loop is CASSEAKGIAGGGEQFF. In DNA, the CDR3 is TGTGCCAGCAGTGAAGCGAAGGGAATAGCGGGGGGTGGTGAGCAGTTCTTC.

This chain uses TRBV4-3 with TRBJ2-1, with 12 bases that match TRBD2. The germline V gene has CDR1 LGHNA and CDR2 YSLEER. The CDR3 runs to 19 residues. J gave up 4 bases and V 2 bases, and 12 bases lay outside the gene matches. CDR3 protein: CASSQSPFGLAGLYNEQFF. In DNA form, the CDR3 reads TGCGCCAGCAGCCAAAGTCCATTCGGACTAGCGGGGTTGTACAATGAGCAGTTCTTC.

With respect to this clone: One end of the junction varies from germline; a read error may be responsible. The rearrangement links TRBV5-5 to TRBJ1-6; a weak D match, TRBD1 (5 bases). This CDR3 has 15 residues. Germline V gene data show CDR1 as SGHKS and CDR2 as YYEKEE (reference sequence). CDR3 in amino acids: CASNLGGTHNSPLHF. The CDR3 DNA is TGTGCCAGCAACTTGGGAGGGACTCATAATTCACCCCTCCACTTT.

The V gene is TRBV11-3, the J gene TRBJ1-1; D not resolved. Germline CDR1 and CDR2: SGHNT and YENEEA. V was trimmed by 7 bases and J by 4 bases, leaving 16 bases between them. This CDR3 region has 14 residues. CDR3 in amino acids: CASTPRVLSTEAFF. The CDR3 DNA follows: TGTGCCAGCACCCCCCGGGTCTTGAGCACTGAAGCTTTCTTT.

The chain combines TRBV5-1 with TRBJ2-3; 8 nucleotides line up with TRBD1. The CDR3 covers 15 residues. The germline V gene has CDR1 SGHRS and CDR2 YFSETQ. V shed 0 bases and J 2 bases; nucleotides not matched to a gene: 2. Here the CDR3 reads CASSLGDRNTDTQYF. In DNA form, the CDR3 reads TGCGCCAGCAGCTTGGGGGACAGGAACACAGATACGCAGTATTTT.

This CDR3 reads CASSFRRGGWEQYF. The CDR3 region has the DNA TGTGCCAGCAGTTTTCGTCGAGGGGGTTGGGAGCAGTACTTC. The V and J genes are TRBV28 and TRBJ2-7, with D tentatively TRBD1 (6 bases). This CDR3 has 14 residues. Germline loops: CDR1 MDHEN, CDR2 SYDVKM. The V and J ends lost 3 bases and 7 bases respectively, with 16 bases between them.

The chain links TRBV15 to TRBJ1-4; 7 bases agree with TRBD1. Unmatched junction bases numbered 12, after V lost 7 bases and J lost 10 bases. In germline, CDR1 is LNHNV, CDR2 YYDKDF (reference sequence). The length of the CDR3 is 14 residues. The DNA of the CDR3 is TGTGCCACCACAATACAGGGGACTGAAGGAAAACTGTTTTTT. It encodes CATTIQGTEGKLFF.

This clone was counted many times. The chain recombines TRBV5-6 with TRBJ1-3, with no clear D. CDR3 length equals 14 residues. V lost 4 bases and J 4 bases, leaving 12 bases between the germline ends. Germline V gives CDR1 SGHDT, CDR2 YYEEEE. The CDR3 DNA is TGTGCCAGCAGCCCGGCAGCTTTCGGAAACACCATATATTTT. This translates into CASSPAAFGNTIYF.

The V call is TRBV18, the J call TRBJ2-3; no clear D gene. The CDR3 extends over 12 amino acids. V lost 3 bases and J 4 bases, leaving 5 bases between the germline ends. The germline V gene has CDR1 KGHSH and CDR2 LQKENI. CDR3 DNA: TGTGCCAGCTCACCCGAGGCAGATACGCAGTATTTT. Its protein is CASSPEADTQYF.

This clone has only a few counts. Mismatch with germline at one junction end may stem from a read error. The chain combines TRBV7-7 with TRBJ2-3, with 9 bases lining up with TRBD2. CDR1 and CDR2 from the germline V gene are SSHAT and FNYEAQ (reference sequence). The length of the CDR3 is 14 residues. The CDR3 here is CASSSGLAADTQYF. In nucleotides, the CDR3 is TGTGCTAGCAGCTCGGGACTAGCCGCAGATACGCAGTATTTT.

This sequence joins TRBV5-1 and TRBJ2-5; 10 bases agree with TRBD2. The CDR3 has 17 residues. Germline loops: CDR1 SGHRS, CDR2 YFSETQ. V shed 5 bases and J 2 bases; nucleotides not matched to a gene: 12. CDR3 nucleotides: TGCGCCAGCAGTAAAGCCCGGACTAGCGGAGGGCAAGAGACCCAGTACTTC. This sequence encodes CASSKARTSGGQETQYF.

The CDR3 DNA is TGCGCCAGCAGCTTGGCGGGGGCGTCGGAGACCCAGTACTTC. It yields the protein CASSLAGASETQYF. The rearrangement joins TRBV5-1 to TRBJ2-5; D tentatively reads TRBD1 or TRBD2 (6 bases each). The CDR3 length is 14 residues. V lost 0 bases to trimming and J lost 5 bases, with 11 bases between them. Per the germline V gene, CDR1 is SGHRS and CDR2 is YFSETQ.